The rows below give T cell receptor beta chains drawn from one sample of a study of Graves' ophthalmopathy and Graves' hyperthyroidism. From the multiplex PCR reads, TCRdb called clonotypes with MiXCR, one entry per CDR3 protein. The sample carries over a million distinct CDR3 sequences, roughly 35% recorded once. The specimen was peripheral blood or thyroid tissue (not recorded which). The receptors here all came from an adult man with Graves' hyperthyroidism. The CDR3 runs from the conserved cysteine through the conserved F or W. The order of the fields is J gene, V gene, D gene, CDR3 protein. A D gene is named only where the DNA matches it firmly.

TRBJ1-1 TRBV29-1 NA CSVRTVTEAFF
TRBJ1-2 TRBV19 TRBD1 CASRPLLTGNYGYTF
TRBJ2-5 TRBV15 NA CATSRDLAEQGQETQYF
TRBJ1-4 TRBV6-5 NA CASRNTGTFAEKLFF
TRBJ1-5 TRBV29-1 NA CSVEDGESNQPQHF
TRBJ1-1 TRBV19 NA CASSGYGAWLPEAFF
TRBJ1-5 TRBV7-9 TRBD1 CASSRQGASDQPQHF
TRBJ2-5 TRBV10-3 NA CAISDRGKETQYF
TRBJ2-7 TRBV10-3 TRBD1 CAITQHGQAGEQYF
TRBJ2-5 TRBV6-5 NA CASSYWQGLETQYF
TRBJ1-1 TRBV7-9 NA CASSLYSRGTEAFF
TRBJ1-1 TRBV10-2 NA CASSEPPAGNTEAFF
TRBJ2-7 TRBV7-2 NA CASSSGDLGQQAYEQYF
TRBJ1-5 TRBV12-3/TRBV12-4 TRBD1 CASSVPNTGGKQPQHF
TRBJ1-4 TRBV7-9 NA CASSFKGYANEKLFF
TRBJ1-2 TRBV20-1 NA CSARDFGGVGYTF
TRBJ1-4 TRBV12-3/TRBV12-4 NA CASSYGQVGGANEKLFF
TRBJ2-5 TRBV6-5 TRBD2 CASSNFLGAGETQYF
TRBJ2-2 TRBV20-1 NA CSARDQSRGNTGELFF
TRBJ2-2 TRBV10-3 TRBD1 CAISPGQGASGELFF
TRBJ1-6 TRBV18 NA CASSPGNLKTLHF
TRBJ1-5 TRBV27 NA CASSLSIADGNQPQHF
TRBJ1-3 TRBV15 NA CATSETGTGVSRNTIYF